This T cell receptor beta chain appears in the sequencing data of a study of T cell clones after liver transplantation. Findings and limits, study-wide: Donor-reactive sequences fell more than third party-reactive ones, suggesting partial deletion.

Produced via immunoSEQ multiplex PCR; TCRdb's table is partial and in-frame only. The table shows some 12,000 clones, with roughly four fifths occurring only once. The V gene lost 2 bases and the J gene lost 4 bases, with 5 bases spanning the gap. CDR3 length: 13 amino acids. Germline V gene lookup returns CDR1 MRHNA and CDR2 SNTAGT. There are a few counts of this clone. Its antigen is not identified. This sequence was found in a human patient who received a liver transplant. Part of the T cell pool may stem from the graft donor. The starting material was CD8+ T cells from blood, obtained at the 22-month timepoint. The J gene is TRBJ2-2, the V gene TRBV6-4; perhaps TRBD1 as D (5 bases). The CDR3 region is CASSDRGTGELFF. For the CDR3, the DNA is TGTGCCAGCAGTGACAGGGGCACCGGGGAGCTGTTTTTT.